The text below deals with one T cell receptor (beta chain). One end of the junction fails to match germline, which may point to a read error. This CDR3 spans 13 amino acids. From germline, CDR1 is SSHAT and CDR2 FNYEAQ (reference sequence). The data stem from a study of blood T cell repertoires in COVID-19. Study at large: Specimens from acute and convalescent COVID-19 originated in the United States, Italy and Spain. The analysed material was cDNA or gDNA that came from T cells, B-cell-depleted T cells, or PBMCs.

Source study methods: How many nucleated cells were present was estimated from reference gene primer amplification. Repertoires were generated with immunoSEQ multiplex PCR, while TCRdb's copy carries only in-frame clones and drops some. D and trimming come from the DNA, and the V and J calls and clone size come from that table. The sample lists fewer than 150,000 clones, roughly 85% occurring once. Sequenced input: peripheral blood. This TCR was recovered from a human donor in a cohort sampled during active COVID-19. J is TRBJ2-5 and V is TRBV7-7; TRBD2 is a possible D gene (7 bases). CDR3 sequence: CASSFKGGETQYF. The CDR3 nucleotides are TGTGCTAGCAGCTTCAAGGGGGGGGAGACCCAGTACTTC.